This T cell receptor beta chain comes out of a study of CXCR3-negative and CXCR3-positive naive CD8 T cells. About the research overall: The study obtained 120 million to 150 million TRB reads, about 1.5 +/- 0.3 million per library.

Findings and limits, study-wide: Memory CD8+ T cell repertoires were far less diverse than both naive subsets. Naive cells positive for CXCR3 carried more hydrophobic TRB CDR3s than CXCR3-negative ones. The naive subsets expressed comparable surface CD5, and the authors inferred TCR strength from TRB CDR3 properties.

TRB cDNA was prepared as libraries by UMI-labeled 5' RACE. Reanalyzing the 5' RACE reads, TCRdb keeps one entry per CDR3 protein, without DNA. The sample spans 120,000 to 150,000 distinct CDR3 sequences; the ten largest clones claim roughly 0.28%. Comment on this clonotype: Its cognate antigen is unknown.

This CDR3 spans 18 amino acids. Germline CDR1 PRHDT, CDR2 FYEKMQ (reference sequence). Sorts performed in triplicate captured 320,000 or so cells each from every CD8+ T cell subset. The sequence derives from a human donor in good health. Some clones in this sample may be carry-over from other donors' samples. The chain recombines TRBV13 with TRBJ2-7; lacking DNA, the TRBD2 call made by TCRdb goes unchecked. Sequencing was performed on naive CXCR3+ CD8+ T cells from blood. Subset: CD45RO-CCR7+CD27+CD95- naive CD8+ T cells expressing CXCR3 (TNR3+). CDR3 sequence: CASSLGASGRANLHEQYF. The entire variable domain, with the rest obtained from reference TRBV13 and TRBJ2-7, is as follows: AAGVIQSPRHLIKEKRETATLKCYPIPRHDTVYWYQQGPGQDPQFLISFYEKMQSDKGSIPDRFSAQQFSDYHSELNMSSLELGDSALYFCASSLGASGRANLHEQYFGPGTRLTVT.